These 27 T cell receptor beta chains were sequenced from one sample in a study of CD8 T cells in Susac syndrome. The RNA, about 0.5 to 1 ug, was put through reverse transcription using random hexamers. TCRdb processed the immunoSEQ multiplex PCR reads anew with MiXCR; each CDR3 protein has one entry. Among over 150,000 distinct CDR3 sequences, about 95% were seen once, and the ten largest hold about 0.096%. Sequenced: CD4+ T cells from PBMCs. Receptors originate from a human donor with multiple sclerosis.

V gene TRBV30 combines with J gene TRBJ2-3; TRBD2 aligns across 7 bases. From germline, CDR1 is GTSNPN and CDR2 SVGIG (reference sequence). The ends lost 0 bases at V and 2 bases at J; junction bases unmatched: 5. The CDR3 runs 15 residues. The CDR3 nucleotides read TGTGCCTGGAGTGTAGGTAGCGGGTACACAGATACGCAGTATTTT. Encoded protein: CAWSVGSGYTDTQYF.

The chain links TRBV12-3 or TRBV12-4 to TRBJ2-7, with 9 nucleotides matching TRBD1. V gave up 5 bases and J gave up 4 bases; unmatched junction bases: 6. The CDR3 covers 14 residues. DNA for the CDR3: TGTGCCAGCAGTAAACAGGGGGCAAGTTACGAGCAGTACTTC. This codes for CASSKQGASYEQYF.

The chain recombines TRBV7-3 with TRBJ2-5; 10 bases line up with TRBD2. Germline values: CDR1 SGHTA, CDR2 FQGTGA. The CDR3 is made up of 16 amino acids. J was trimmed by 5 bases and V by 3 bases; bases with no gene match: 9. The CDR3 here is CASSLGTSGEIETQYF. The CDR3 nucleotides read TGTGCCAGCAGCTTGGGAACTAGCGGGGAGATTGAGACCCAGTACTTC.

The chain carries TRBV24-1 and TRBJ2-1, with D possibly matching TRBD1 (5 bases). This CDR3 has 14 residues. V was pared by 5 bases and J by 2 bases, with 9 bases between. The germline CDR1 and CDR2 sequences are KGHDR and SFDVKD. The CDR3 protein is CATSGRATYNEQFF. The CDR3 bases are TGTGCCACCAGTGGCAGGGCAACCTACAATGAGCAGTTCTTC.

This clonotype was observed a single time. The CDR3 region has the DNA TGCAGTGCTAGAGATCACAGGGGAGGTACTGAAGCTTTCTTT. It codes for CSARDHRGGTEAFF. The chain has TRBV20-1 and TRBJ1-1, with TRBD1 matching 7 bases. V lost 0 bases to trimming and J lost 5 bases; unmatched junction nucleotides: 6. The CDR3 is 14 residues long. CDR1 and CDR2 (germline): DFQATT, SNEGSKA (reference sequence).

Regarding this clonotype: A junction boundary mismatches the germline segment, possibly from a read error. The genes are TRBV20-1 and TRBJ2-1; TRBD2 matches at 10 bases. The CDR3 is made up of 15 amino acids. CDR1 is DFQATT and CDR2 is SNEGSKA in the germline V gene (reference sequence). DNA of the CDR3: TGCAGTGCGAGAGCGGGAGGGCCGATGGTTGGTGAGCAGTTCTTC. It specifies CSARAGGPMVGEQFF.

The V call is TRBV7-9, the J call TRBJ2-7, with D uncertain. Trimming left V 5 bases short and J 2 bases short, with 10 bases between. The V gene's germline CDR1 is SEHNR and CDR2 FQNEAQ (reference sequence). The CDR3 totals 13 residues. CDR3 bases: TGTGCCAGCAGCCCCTCGTTGGCCTACGAGCAGTACTTC. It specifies CASSPSLAYEQYF.

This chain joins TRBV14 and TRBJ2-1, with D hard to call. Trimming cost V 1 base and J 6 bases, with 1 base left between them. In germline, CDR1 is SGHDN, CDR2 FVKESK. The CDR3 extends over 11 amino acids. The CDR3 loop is CASSQANEQFF. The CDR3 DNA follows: TGTGCCAGCAGCCAAGCCAATGAGCAGTTCTTC.

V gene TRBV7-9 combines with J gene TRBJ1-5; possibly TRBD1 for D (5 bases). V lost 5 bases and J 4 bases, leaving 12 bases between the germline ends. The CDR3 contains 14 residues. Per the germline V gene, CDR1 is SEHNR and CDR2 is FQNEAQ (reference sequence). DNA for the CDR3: TGTGCCAGCAGCCCCGACAGAGTTAATCAGCCCCAGCATTTT. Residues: CASSPDRVNQPQHF.

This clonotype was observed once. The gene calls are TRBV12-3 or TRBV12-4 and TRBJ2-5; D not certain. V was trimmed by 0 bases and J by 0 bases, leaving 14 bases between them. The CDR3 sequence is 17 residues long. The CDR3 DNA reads TGTGCCAGCAGTTTAGCGCAGCGCAGGATGTACCAAGAGACCCAGTACTTC. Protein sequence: CASSLAQRRMYQETQYF.

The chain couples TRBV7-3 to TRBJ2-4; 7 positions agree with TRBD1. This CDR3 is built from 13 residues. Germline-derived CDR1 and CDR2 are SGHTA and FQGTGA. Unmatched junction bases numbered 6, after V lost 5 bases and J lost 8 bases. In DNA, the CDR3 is TGTGCCAGCAGCCCAGACAGGGACCACATTCAGTACTTC. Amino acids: CASSPDRDHIQYF.

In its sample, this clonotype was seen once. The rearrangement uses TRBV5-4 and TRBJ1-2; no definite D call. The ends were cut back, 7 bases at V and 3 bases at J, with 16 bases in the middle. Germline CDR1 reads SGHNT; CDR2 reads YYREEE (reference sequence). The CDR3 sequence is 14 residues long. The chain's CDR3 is CASRLRVTHYGYTF. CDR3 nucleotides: TGTGCCAGCCGACTCCGGGTCACTCACTATGGCTACACCTTC.

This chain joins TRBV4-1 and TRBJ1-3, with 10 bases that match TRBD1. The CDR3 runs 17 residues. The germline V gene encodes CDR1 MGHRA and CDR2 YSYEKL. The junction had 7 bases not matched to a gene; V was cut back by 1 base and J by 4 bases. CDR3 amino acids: CASSQAETGGFGNTIYF. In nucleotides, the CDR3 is TGCGCCAGCAGCCAAGCCGAGACAGGGGGCTTCGGAAACACCATATATTTT.

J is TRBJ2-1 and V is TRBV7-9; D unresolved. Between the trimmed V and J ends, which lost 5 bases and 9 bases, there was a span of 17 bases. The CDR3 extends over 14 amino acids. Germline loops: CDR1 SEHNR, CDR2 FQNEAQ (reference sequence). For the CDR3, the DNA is TGTGCCAGCAGCCCAGCCCCCGGTTCTCTTGAGCAGTTCTTC. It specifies CASSPAPGSLEQFF. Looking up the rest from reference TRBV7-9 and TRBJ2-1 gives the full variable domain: DTGVSQNPRHKITKRGQNVTFRCDPISEHNRLYWYRQTLGQGPEFLTYFQNEAQLEKSRLLSDRFSAERPKGSFSTLEIQRTEQGDSAMYLCASSPAPGSLEQFFGPGTRLTVL.

The CDR3 DNA reads TGTGCCAGCAGTGACCAACCAGGGGCGTTCTCTACTGAAGCTTTCTTT. This translates into CASSDQPGAFSTEAFF. This chain joins TRBV25-1 and TRBJ1-1, with D possibly TRBD1 on 6 matching bases. CDR3 length: 16 residues. Trimming pared 3 bases from V and 5 bases from J, leaving 19 bases between. Germline CDR1 MGHDK, CDR2 SYGVNS.

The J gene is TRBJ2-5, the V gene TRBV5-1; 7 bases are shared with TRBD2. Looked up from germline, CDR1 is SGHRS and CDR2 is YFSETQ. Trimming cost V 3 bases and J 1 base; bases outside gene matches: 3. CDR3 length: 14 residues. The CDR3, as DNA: TGCGCCAGCAGCTCGACTAGCACCCAAGAGACCCAGTACTTC. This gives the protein CASSSTSTQETQYF. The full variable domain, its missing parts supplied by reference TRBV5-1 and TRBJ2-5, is KAGVTQTPRYLIKTRGQQVTLSCSPISGHRSVSWYQQTPGQGLQFLFEYFSETQRNKGNFPGRFSGRQFSNSRSEMNVSTLELGDSALYLCASSSTSTQETQYFGPGTRLLVL.

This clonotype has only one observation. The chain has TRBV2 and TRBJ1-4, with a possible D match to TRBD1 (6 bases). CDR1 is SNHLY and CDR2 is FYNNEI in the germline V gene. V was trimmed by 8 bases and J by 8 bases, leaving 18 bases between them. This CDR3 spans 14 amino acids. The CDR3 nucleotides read TGTGCCAGCCGAACAGGGTTCGGGCTCGAAAAACTGTTTTTT. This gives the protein CASRTGFGLEKLFF.

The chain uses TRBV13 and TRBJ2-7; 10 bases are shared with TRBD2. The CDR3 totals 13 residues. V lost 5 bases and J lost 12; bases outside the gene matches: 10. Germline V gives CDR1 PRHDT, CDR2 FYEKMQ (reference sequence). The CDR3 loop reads CASSTLPGLASYF. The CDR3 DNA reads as TGTGCCAGCAGCACTCTACCGGGACTAGCGTCGTACTTC. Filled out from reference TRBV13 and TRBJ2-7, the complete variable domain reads AAGVIQSPRHLIKEKRETATLKCYPIPRHDTVYWYQQGPGQDPQFLISFYEKMQSDKGSIPDRFSAQQFSDYHSELNMSSLELGDSALYFCASSTLPGLASYFGPGTRLTVT.

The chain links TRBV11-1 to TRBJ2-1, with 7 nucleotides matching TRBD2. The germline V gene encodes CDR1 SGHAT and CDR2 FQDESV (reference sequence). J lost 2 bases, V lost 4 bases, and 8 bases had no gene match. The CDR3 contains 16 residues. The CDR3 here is CASSWGGTRTYNEQFF. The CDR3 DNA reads TGTGCCAGCAGCTGGGGGGGGACCCGGACCTACAATGAGCAGTTCTTC. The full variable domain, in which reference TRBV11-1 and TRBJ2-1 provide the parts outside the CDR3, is EAEVAQSPRYKITEKSQAVAFWCDPISGHATLYWYRQILGQGPELLVQFQDESVVDDSQLPKDRFSAERLKGVDSTLKIQPAELGDSAMYLCASSWGGTRTYNEQFFGPGTRLTVL.

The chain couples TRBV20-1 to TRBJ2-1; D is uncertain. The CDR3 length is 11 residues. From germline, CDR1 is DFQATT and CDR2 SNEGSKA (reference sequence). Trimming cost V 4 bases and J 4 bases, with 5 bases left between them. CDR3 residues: CSATQYNEQFF. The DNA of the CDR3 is TGCAGTGCTACCCAGTACAATGAGCAGTTCTTC.

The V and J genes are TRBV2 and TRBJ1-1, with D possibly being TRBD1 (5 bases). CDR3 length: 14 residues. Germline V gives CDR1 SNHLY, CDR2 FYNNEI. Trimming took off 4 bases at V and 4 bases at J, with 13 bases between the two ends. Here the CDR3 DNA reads TGTGCCAGCAGTGTAAACGGGGGTGTCACTGAAGCTTTCTTT. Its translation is CASSVNGGVTEAFF. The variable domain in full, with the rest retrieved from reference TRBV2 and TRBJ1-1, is EPEVTQTPSHQVTQMGQEVILRCVPISNHLYFYWYRQILGQKVEFLVSFYNNEISEKSEIFDDQFSVERPDGSNFTLKIRSTKLEDSAMYFCASSVNGGVTEAFFGQGTRLTVV.

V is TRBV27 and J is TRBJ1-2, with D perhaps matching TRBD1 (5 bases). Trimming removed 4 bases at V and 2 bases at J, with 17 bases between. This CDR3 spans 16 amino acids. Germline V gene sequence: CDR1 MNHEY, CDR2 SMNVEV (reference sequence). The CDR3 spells CASSSTRDGPNYGYTF. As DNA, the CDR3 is TGTGCCAGCAGTTCGACGCGGGACGGGCCGAACTATGGCTACACCTTC.

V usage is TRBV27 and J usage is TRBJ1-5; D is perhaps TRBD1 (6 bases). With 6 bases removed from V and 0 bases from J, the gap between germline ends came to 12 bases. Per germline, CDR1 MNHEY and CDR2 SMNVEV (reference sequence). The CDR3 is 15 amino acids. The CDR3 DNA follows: TGTGCCAGCAGACCCCAGGGGCATAGCAATCAGCCCCAGCATTTT. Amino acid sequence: CASRPQGHSNQPQHF.

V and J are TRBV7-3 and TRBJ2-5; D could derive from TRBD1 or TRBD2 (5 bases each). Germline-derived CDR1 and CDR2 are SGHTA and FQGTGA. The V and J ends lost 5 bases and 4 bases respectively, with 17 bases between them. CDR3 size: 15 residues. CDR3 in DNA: TGTGCCAGCAGCCTCTACGGGGCTGGGGGAGAGACCCAGTACTTC. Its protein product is CASSLYGAGGETQYF.

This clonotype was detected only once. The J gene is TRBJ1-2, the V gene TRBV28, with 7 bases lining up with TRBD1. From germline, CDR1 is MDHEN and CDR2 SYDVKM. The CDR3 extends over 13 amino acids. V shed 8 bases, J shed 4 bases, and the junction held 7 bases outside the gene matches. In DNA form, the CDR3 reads TGTGCCAGCGTTACAGGGGATGTCTATGGCTACACCTTC. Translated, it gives CASVTGDVYGYTF.

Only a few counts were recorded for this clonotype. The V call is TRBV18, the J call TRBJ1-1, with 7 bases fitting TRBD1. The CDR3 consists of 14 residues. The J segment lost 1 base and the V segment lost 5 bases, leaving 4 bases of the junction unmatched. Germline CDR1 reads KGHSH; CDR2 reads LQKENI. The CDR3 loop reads CASSVDRANTEAFF. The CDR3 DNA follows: TGTGCCAGCTCAGTCGACAGGGCGAACACTGAAGCTTTCTTT. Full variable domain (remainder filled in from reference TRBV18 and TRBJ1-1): NAGVMQNPRHLVRRRGQEARLRCSPMKGHSHVYWYRQLPEEGLKFMVYLQKENIIDESGMPKERFSAEFPKEGPSILRIQQVVRGDSAAYFCASSVDRANTEAFFGQGTRLTVV.

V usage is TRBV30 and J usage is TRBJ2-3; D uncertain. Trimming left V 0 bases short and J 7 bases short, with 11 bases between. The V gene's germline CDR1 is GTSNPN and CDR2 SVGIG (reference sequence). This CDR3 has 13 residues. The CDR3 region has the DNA TGTGCCTGGAGTGTAATTGGGGTAAATACGCAGTATTTT. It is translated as CAWSVIGVNTQYF.